This entry lists 22 T cell receptor beta chains sequenced from one sample in a study of naive CD8 T cells in extremely preterm neonates. Using immunoSEQ multiplex PCR, the repertoire was profiled, and TCRdb retains in-frame clones only, with some absent. This table holds approximately 6,500 clones, just under 98% found once. The sequencing input was naive CD8+ T cells from blood. The receptors come from a human donor in good health.

J is TRBJ2-1 and V is TRBV6-1, with 8 bases fitting TRBD1. The J segment lost 4 bases and the V segment lost 5 bases, leaving 4 bases of the junction unmatched. Looked up from germline, CDR1 is MNHNS and CDR2 is SASEGT. CDR3 length: 14 amino acids. The CDR3 region is CASSPRQGYNEQFF. DNA for the CDR3: TGTGCCAGCAGTCCAAGACAGGGGTACAATGAGCAGTTCTTC.

J is TRBJ2-1 and V is TRBV27; 15 positions match TRBD2. The germline CDR1 and CDR2 sequences are MNHEY and SMNVEV (reference sequence). V lost 3 bases and J lost 8; bases outside the gene matches: 5. The CDR3 loop spans 16 amino acids. The DNA of the CDR3 is TGTGCCAGCAGTTTTGGGACTAGCGGGAGGAAAGATGAGCAGTTCTTC. This encodes CASSFGTSGRKDEQFF.

This rearrangement joins TRBV27 to TRBJ1-2; a weak D match, TRBD1 (5 bases). CDR1 and CDR2 (germline): MNHEY, SMNVEV (reference sequence). This CDR3 has 13 residues. Trimming pared 2 bases from V and 6 bases from J, leaving 10 bases between. Written as DNA, the CDR3 is TGTGCCAGCAGTTTAGTGGAAGGGGATGGCTACACCTTC. Its protein is CASSLVEGDGYTF.

This chain links TRBV9 with TRBJ2-5; perhaps TRBD2 as D (5 bases). This CDR3 comprises 17 residues. Germline lookup yields CDR1 SGDLS and CDR2 YYNGEE. Trimming took off 0 bases at V and 5 bases at J, with 20 bases between the two ends. In DNA form, the CDR3 reads TGTGCCAGCAGCGTAGCTAAAGAGGGCGGCCCTTTTGAGACCCAGTACTTC. This encodes CASSVAKEGGPFETQYF.

This clone showed up just once. The gene calls are TRBV7-9 and TRBJ2-7, with 9 bases matching TRBD2. CDR1 is SEHNR and CDR2 is FQNEAQ in the germline V gene (reference sequence). V lost 6 bases, J lost 6 bases, and 6 bases stayed unmatched. The CDR3 spans 13 residues. CDR3 residues: CASRSGLAGEQYF. As DNA, the CDR3 is TGTGCCAGCAGATCGGGACTAGCTGGCGAGCAGTACTTC.

V and J are TRBV7-8 and TRBJ2-5; D gene uncertain. Trimming left V 8 bases short and J 5 bases short, with 9 bases between. This CDR3 spans 11 amino acids. Germline CDR1 and CDR2: SGHVS and FQNEAQ. CDR3 loop: CASVIVETQYF. The CDR3 DNA reads as TGTGCCAGCGTAATAGTGGAGACCCAGTACTTC. The variable domain in full, with the rest retrieved from reference TRBV7-8 and TRBJ2-5, is GAGVSQSPRYKVAKRGQDVALRCDPISGHVSLFWYQQALGQGPEFLTYFQNEAQLDKSGLPSDRFFAERPEGSVSTLKIQRTQQEDSAVYLCASVIVETQYFGPGTRLLVL.

The rearrangement uses TRBV19 and TRBJ2-2; 9 bases align to TRBD1. Losses at the gene ends were 4 bases for V and 2 bases for J; bases not matched to a gene: 11. CDR3 length: 18 residues. The germline V gene has CDR1 LNHDA and CDR2 SQIVND (reference sequence). The CDR3 is CASSTLITGGGNTGELFF. CDR3 sequence (DNA): TGTGCCAGTAGTACGTTAATTACAGGGGGCGGTAACACCGGGGAGCTGTTTTTT.

J is TRBJ2-1 and V is TRBV7-9; 7 bases match TRBD2. CDR1 and CDR2 from the germline V gene are SEHNR and FQNEAQ (reference sequence). Trimming removed 7 bases from V and 5 bases from J; junction bases left unmatched: 11. The CDR3 is 15 amino acids. This CDR3 is CASTRTAGENNEQFF. In nucleotides, the CDR3 is TGTGCCAGCACCCGGACCGCGGGAGAAAACAATGAGCAGTTCTTC.

The V gene is TRBV14, the J gene TRBJ1-2; no reliable D call. Trimming removed 8 bases from V and 0 bases from J, with 7 bases in between. This CDR3 has 12 amino acids. Germline V gene lookup returns CDR1 SGHDN and CDR2 FVKESK. The CDR3 protein is CASSRSNYGYTF. The CDR3 region has the DNA TGTGCCAGCTCGAGGTCTAACTATGGCTACACCTTC.

This chain connects TRBV5-1 to TRBJ2-7; D ambiguous. Per the germline V gene, CDR1 is SGHRS and CDR2 is YFSETQ. The CDR3 sequence is 12 residues long. V was trimmed by 0 bases and J by 2 bases, leaving 3 bases between them. The CDR3 sequence: CASSLDTYEQYF. The CDR3, as DNA: TGCGCCAGCAGCTTGGATACCTACGAGCAGTACTTC.

The chain links TRBV19 to TRBJ1-5, with no clear D. Trimming shortened V by 6 bases and J by 4 bases, and 19 bases separated the two germline ends. Germline V gene lookup returns CDR1 LNHDA and CDR2 SQIVND (reference sequence). The CDR3 runs to 16 residues. CDR3 DNA: TGTGCCAGTAGGGCCTTAATGACGGGTTTGAATCAGCCCCAGCATTTT. Amino acid sequence: CASRALMTGLNQPQHF.

The V call is TRBV28, the J call TRBJ1-4; a possible D gene is TRBD1 (5 bases). The V end lost 7 bases, the J end lost 8 bases, and 17 bases lay between the germline ends. The CDR3 contains 14 residues. Germline loops: CDR1 MDHEN, CDR2 SYDVKM. CDR3 coding DNA: TGTGCCAGCATCGGTAAGGACATGGACGAAAAACTGTTTTTT. This gives the protein CASIGKDMDEKLFF.

The chain combines TRBV6-6 with TRBJ2-5; D gene unclear. The last part of the DNA fits TRBJ2-7 better; the J call may be wrong. Germline V CDR1 and CDR2: MNHNY, SVGAGI (reference sequence). The length of the CDR3 is 12 residues. CDR3 sequence reads: CASSPAYYEQYF. The CDR3 nucleotides read TGTGCCAGCAGTCCAGCCTACTACGAGCAGTACTTC.

The J gene is TRBJ1-4, the V gene TRBV28, with TRBD1 matching over 10 bases. V shed 6 bases and J 6 bases; nucleotides not matched to a gene: 7. Germline V gene data show CDR1 as MDHEN and CDR2 as SYDVKM. This CDR3 has 15 amino acids. CDR3 sequence: CASRKTGTGDEKLFF. In DNA, the CDR3 is TGTGCCAGCAGGAAGACCGGGACAGGGGATGAAAAACTGTTTTTT.

This chain links TRBV6-4 with TRBJ1-1; tentatively, D is TRBD1 (6 bases). CDR3 length: 13 amino acids. CDR1 is MRHNA, CDR2 SNTAGT, per germline. Between the trimmed V and J ends, which lost 3 bases and 11 bases, there was a span of 16 bases. The CDR3 DNA is TGTGCCAGCAGTGATGGGGGCGTAGGTGGGGCTTTCTTT. Encoded protein: CASSDGGVGGAFF.

V usage is TRBV28 and J usage is TRBJ2-3; 8 bases are a match to TRBD1. The CDR3 runs 16 residues. Losses at the gene ends were 5 bases for V and 1 base for J; bases not matched to a gene: 8. Germline CDR1 and CDR2: MDHEN and SYDVKM. The chain's CDR3 is CASSPLGGQGTDTQYF. The DNA of the CDR3 is TGTGCCAGCAGTCCCTTGGGGGGACAGGGCACAGATACGCAGTATTTT.

The chain employs TRBV6-6 and TRBJ2-5, with D tentatively TRBD1 (5 bases). The CDR3 is 13 amino acids. Germline-derived CDR1 and CDR2 are MNHNY and SVGAGI (reference sequence). V dropped 9 bases and J dropped 1 base, with 12 bases sitting between them. The CDR3 sequence: CASTRGSQETQYF. The CDR3 nucleotides are TGTGCCAGTACAAGGGGCAGCCAAGAGACCCAGTACTTC.

The chain combines TRBV28 with TRBJ2-5; D might be TRBD1 (8 bases). The germline V and J ends were trimmed by 9 bases and 2 bases, with 22 bases remaining between them. The CDR3 has 16 residues. Germline V gene lookup returns CDR1 MDHEN and CDR2 SYDVKM. CDR3 amino acids: CASRHRGTTLQETQYF. In DNA form, the CDR3 reads TGTGCCAGTAGACACAGGGGGACTACACTTCAAGAGACCCAGTACTTC.

This chain uses TRBV6-5 with TRBJ2-7, with D maybe TRBD2 (5 bases). This CDR3 is built from 15 residues. V was shortened by 0 bases and J by 5 bases, with 14 bases between the two germline ends. Germline V CDR1 and CDR2: MNHEY, SVGAGI. The chain's CDR3 is CASSYSKGGSNEQYF. In DNA form, the CDR3 reads TGTGCCAGCAGTTACTCGAAAGGTGGGAGCAACGAGCAGTACTTC.

This clone appeared a single time. V and J are TRBV10-2 and TRBJ2-1; D is possibly TRBD2 (6 bases). The germline CDR1 and CDR2 sequences are WSHSY and SAAADI. This CDR3 spans 16 amino acids. The V end lost 3 bases, the J end lost 0 bases, and 12 bases lay between the germline ends. The CDR3: CASSDLVAVSYNEQFF. In DNA, the CDR3 is TGCGCCAGCAGTGACCTAGTAGCGGTCTCCTACAATGAGCAGTTCTTC.

The chain couples TRBV2 to TRBJ2-7; D unresolved. CDR1 and CDR2 (germline): SNHLY, FYNNEI. Trimming stripped 2 bases from V and 4 bases from J, with 3 bases between. CDR3 length: 11 amino acids. CDR3 protein: CASSEQYEQYF. The CDR3 region has the DNA TGTGCCAGCAGTGAACAATACGAGCAGTACTTC.

This chain links TRBV5-8 with TRBJ2-1; D remains ambiguous. The CDR3 length is 13 residues. The ends were cut back, 2 bases at V and 4 bases at J, with 7 bases in the middle. Germline V gene lookup returns CDR1 SGHTS and CDR2 YDEGEE. The CDR3 loop is CASSFQTYNEQFF. The CDR3 coding sequence is TGTGCCAGCAGCTTTCAGACTTACAATGAGCAGTTCTTC.